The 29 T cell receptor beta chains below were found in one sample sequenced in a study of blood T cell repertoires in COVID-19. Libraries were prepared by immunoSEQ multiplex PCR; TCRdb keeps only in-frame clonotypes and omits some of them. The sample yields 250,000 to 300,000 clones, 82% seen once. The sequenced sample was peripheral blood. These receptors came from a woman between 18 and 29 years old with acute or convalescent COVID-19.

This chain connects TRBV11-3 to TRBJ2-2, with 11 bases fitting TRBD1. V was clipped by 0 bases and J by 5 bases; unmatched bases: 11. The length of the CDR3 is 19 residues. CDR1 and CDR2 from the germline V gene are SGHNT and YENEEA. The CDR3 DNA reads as TGTGCCAGCAGCTTAGATCCCCCTGGACAGGGGGCGCATACCGGGGAGCTGTTTTTT. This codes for CASSLDPPGQGAHTGELFF. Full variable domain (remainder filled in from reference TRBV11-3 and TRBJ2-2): EAGVVQSPRYKIIEKKQPVAFWCNPISGHNTLYWYLQNLGQGPELLIRYENEEAVDDSQLPKDRFSAERLKGVDSTLKIQPAELGDSAVYLCASSLDPPGQGAHTGELFFGEGSRLTVL.

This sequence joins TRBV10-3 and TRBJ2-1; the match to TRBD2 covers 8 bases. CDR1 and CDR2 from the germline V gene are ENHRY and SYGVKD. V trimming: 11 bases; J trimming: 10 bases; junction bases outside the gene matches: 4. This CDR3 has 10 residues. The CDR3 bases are TGTGCCGCGGGAGGCCGGGAGCAGTTCTTC. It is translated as CAAGGREQFF.

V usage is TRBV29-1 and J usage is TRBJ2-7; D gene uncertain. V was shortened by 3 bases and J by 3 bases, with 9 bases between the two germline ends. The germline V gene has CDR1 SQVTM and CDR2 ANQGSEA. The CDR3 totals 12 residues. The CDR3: CSVEAANYEQYF. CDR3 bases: TGCAGCGTTGAGGCCGCCAACTACGAGCAGTACTTC.

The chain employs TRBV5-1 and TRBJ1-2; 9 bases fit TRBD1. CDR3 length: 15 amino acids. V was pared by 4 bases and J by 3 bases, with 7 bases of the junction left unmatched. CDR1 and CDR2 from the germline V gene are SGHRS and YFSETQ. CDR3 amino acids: CASSIRTGADYGYTF. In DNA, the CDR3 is TGCGCCAGCAGCATACGGACAGGGGCGGACTATGGCTACACCTTC.

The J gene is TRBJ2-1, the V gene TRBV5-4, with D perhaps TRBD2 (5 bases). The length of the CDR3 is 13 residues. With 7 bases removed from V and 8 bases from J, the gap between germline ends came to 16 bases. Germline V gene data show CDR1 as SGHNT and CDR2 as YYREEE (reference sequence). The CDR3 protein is CASGGLEADEQFF. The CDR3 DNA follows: TGTGCCAGCGGAGGCCTGGAGGCCGATGAGCAGTTCTTC.

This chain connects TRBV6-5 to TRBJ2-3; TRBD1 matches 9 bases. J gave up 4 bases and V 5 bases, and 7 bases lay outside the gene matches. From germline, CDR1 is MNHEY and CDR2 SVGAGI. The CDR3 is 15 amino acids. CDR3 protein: CASSTPGQGPDTQYF. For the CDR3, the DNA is TGTGCCAGCAGTACCCCGGGACAGGGCCCAGATACGCAGTATTTT.

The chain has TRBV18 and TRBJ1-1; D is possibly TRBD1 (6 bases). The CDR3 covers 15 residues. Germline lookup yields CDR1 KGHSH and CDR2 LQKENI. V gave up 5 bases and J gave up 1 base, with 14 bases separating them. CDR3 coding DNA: TGTGCCAGCTCAGCTAGACAGGTCGAGAACACTGAAGCTTTCTTT. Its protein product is CASSARQVENTEAFF.

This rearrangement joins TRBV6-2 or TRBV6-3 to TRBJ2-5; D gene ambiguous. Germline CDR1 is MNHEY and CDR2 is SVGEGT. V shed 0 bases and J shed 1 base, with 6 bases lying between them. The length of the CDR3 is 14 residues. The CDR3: CASSYSLAQETQYF. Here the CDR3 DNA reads TGTGCCAGCAGTTACTCCCTGGCCCAAGAGACCCAGTACTTC.

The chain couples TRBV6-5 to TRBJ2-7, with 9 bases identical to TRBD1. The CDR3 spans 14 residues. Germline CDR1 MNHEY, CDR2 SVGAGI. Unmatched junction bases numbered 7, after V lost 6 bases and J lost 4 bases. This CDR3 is CASSPGTGLYEQYF. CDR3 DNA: TGTGCCAGCAGCCCCGGGACAGGGCTGTACGAGCAGTACTTC.

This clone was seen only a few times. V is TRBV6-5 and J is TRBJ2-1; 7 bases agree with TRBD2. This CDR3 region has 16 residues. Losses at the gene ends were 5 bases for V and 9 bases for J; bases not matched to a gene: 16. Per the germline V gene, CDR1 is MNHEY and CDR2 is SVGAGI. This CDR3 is CASSNYWASGSSEQFF. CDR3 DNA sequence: TGTGCCAGCAGTAACTACTGGGCTAGCGGATCCTCTGAGCAGTTCTTC.

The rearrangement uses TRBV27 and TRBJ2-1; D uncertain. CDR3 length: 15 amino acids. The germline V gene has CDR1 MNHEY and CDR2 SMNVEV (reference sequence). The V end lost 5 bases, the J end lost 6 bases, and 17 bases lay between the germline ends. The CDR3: CASSPHVSFGNEQFF. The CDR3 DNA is TGTGCCAGCAGTCCTCACGTGTCTTTCGGCAATGAGCAGTTCTTC.

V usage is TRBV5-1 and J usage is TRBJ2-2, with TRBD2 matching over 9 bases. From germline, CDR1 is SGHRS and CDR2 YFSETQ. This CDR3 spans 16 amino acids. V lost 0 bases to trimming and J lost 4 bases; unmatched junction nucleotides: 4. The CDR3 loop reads CASSLVLAGLTGELFF. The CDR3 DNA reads TGCGCCAGCAGCTTGGTCCTAGCGGGACTCACCGGGGAGCTGTTTTTT.

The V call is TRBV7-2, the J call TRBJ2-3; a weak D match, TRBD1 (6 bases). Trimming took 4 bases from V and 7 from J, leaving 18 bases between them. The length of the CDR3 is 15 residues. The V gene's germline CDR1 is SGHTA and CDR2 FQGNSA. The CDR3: CASSSLWDTSYTQYF. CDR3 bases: TGTGCCAGCAGCTCCCTCTGGGACACATCTTATACGCAGTATTTT.

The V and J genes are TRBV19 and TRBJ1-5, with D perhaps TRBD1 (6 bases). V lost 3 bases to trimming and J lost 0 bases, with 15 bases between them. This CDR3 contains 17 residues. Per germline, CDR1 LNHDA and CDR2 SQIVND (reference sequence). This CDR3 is CASSIQDSRYSNQPQHF. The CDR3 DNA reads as TGTGCCAGTAGTATTCAGGACAGCCGATATAGCAATCAGCCCCAGCATTTT.

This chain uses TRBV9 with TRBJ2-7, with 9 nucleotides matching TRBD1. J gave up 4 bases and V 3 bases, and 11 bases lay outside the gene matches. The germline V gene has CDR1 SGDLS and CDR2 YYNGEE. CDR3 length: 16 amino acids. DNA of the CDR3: TGTGCCAGCAGCGGAGAAGGGACAGGGAAGTTGTACGAGCAGTACTTC. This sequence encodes CASSGEGTGKLYEQYF.

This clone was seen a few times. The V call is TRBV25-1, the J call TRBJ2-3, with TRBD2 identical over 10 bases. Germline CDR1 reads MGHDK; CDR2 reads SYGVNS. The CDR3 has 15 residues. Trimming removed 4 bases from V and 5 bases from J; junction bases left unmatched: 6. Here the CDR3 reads CASSGLAGVVDTQYF. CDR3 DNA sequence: TGTGCCAGCAGTGGGCTAGCGGGAGTTGTAGATACGCAGTATTTT. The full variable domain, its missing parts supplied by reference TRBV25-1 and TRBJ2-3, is EADIYQTPRYLVIGTGKKITLECSQTMGHDKMYWYQQDPGMELHLIHYSYGVNSTEKGDLSSESTVSRIRTEHFPLTLESARPSHTSQYLCASSGLAGVVDTQYFGPGTRLTVL.

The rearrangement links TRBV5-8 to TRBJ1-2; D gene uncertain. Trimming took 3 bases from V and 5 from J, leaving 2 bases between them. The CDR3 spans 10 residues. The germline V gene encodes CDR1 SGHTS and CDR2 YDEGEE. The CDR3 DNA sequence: TGTGCCAGCAGCTCTTATGGCTACACCTTC. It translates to CASSSYGYTF.

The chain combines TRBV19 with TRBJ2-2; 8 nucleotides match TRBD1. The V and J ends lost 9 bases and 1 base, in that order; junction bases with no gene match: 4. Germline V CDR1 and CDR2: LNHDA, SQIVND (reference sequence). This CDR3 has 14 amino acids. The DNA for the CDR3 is TGTGCCAGCCGGGACAGGTTGAACACCGGGGAGCTGTTTTTT. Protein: CASRDRLNTGELFF.

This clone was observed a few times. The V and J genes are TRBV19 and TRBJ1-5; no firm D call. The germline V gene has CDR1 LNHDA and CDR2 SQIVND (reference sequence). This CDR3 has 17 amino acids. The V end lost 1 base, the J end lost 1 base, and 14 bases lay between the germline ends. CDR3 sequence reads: CASSIARGWVSNQPQHF. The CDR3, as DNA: TGTGCCAGTAGTATAGCTCGGGGTTGGGTAAGCAATCAGCCCCAGCATTTT.

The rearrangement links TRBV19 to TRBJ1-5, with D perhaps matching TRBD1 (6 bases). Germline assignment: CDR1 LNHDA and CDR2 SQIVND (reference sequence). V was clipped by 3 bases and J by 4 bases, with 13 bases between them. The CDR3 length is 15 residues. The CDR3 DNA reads TGTGCCAGTAGTATTAGACAGGACGGGAATCAGCCCCAGCATTTT. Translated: CASSIRQDGNQPQHF.

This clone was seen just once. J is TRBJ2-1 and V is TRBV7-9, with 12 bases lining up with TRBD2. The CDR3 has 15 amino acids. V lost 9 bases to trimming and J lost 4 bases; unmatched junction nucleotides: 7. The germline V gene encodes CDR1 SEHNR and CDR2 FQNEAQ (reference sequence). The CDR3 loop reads CASEGTSGPYNEQFF. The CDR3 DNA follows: TGTGCCAGTGAGGGGACTAGCGGGCCTTACAATGAGCAGTTCTTC.

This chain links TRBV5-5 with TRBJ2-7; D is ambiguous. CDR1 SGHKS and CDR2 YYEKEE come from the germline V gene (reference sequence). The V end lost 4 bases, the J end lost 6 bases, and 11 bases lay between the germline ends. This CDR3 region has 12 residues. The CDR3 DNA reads TGTGCCAGCAGCCGCGGCCGGTCCGAGCAGTACTTC. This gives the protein CASSRGRSEQYF.

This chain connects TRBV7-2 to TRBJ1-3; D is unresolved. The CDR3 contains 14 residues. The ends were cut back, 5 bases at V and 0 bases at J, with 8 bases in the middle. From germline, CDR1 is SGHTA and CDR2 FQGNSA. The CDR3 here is CASSPGYSGNTIYF. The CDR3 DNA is TGTGCCAGCAGCCCCGGTTACTCTGGAAACACCATATATTTT.

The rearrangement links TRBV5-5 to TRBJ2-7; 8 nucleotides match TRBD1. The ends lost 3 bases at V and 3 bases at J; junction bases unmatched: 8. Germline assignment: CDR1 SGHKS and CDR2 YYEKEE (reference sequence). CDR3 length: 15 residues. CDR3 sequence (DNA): TGTGCCAGCAGCTACCCCGGACAGGGTCTCTACGAGCAGTACTTC. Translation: CASSYPGQGLYEQYF.

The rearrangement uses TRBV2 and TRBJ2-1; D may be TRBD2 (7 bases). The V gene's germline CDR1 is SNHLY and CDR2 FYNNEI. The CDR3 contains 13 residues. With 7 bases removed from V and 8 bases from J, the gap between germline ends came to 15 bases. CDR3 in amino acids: CASNLSGGDEQFF. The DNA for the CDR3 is TGTGCCAGCAACCTCTCGGGGGGCGATGAGCAGTTCTTC.

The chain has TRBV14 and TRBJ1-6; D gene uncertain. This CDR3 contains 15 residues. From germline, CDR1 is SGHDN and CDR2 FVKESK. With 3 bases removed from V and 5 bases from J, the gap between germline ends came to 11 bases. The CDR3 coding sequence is TGTGCCAGCAGCCACAAACAGACCAATAATTCACCCCTCCACTTT. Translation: CASSHKQTNNSPLHF.

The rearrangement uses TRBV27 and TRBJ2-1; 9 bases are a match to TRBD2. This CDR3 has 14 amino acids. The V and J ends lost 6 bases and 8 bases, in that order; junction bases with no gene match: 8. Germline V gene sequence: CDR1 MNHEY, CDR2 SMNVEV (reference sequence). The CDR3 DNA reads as TGTGCCAGCAGCAAGAGAGAGCGGGAGGATGAGCAGTTCTTC. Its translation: CASSKREREDEQFF.

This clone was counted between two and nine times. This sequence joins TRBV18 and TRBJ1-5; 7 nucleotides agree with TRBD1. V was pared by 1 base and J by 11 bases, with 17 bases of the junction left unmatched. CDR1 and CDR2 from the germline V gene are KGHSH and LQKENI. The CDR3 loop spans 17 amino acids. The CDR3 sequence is CASSPRTLGQALTAQHF. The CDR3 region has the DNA TGTGCCAGCTCACCACGGACCCTAGGACAGGCGTTGACGGCCCAGCATTTT.

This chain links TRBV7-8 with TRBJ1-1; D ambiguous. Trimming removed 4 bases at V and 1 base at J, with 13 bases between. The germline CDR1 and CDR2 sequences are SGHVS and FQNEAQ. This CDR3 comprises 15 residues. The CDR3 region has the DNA TGTGCCAGCAGCTATGGCGGCGTTGGGAACACTGAAGCTTTCTTT. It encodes CASSYGGVGNTEAFF.